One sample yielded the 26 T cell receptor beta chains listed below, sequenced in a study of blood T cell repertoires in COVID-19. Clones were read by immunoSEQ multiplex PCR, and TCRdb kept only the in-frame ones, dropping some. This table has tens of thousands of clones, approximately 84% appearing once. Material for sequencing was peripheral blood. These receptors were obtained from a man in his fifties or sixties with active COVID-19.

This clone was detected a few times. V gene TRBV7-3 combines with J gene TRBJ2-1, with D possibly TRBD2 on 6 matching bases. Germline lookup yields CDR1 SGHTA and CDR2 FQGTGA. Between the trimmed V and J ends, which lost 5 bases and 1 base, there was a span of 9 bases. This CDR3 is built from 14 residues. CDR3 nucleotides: TGTGCCAGCAGCGGAGGGGTATCCTACAATGAGCAGTTCTTC. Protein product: CASSGGVSYNEQFF.

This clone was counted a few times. The chain's CDR3 is CASSDREPQETQYF. In DNA, the CDR3 is TGCGCCAGCAGTGATCGAGAACCACAAGAGACCCAGTACTTC. The genes are TRBV10-1 and TRBJ2-5; no clear D. This CDR3 has 14 amino acids. Germline V gene sequence: CDR1 WNHNN, CDR2 SYGVQD (reference sequence). V lost 3 bases, J lost 2 bases, and 10 bases lay in between.

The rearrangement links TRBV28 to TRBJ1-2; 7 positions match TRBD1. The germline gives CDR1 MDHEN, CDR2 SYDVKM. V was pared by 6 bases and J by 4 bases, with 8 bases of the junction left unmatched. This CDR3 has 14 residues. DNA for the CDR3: TGTGCCAGCAGAACACAGGGGCCCCTCTATGGCTACACCTTC. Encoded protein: CASRTQGPLYGYTF.

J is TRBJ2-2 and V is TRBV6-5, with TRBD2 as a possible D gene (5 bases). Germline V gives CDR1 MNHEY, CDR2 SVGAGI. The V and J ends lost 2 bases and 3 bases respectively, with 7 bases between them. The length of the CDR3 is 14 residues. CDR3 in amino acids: CASSYGSDTGELFF. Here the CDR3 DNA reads TGTGCCAGCAGTTACGGTAGCGACACCGGGGAGCTGTTTTTT.

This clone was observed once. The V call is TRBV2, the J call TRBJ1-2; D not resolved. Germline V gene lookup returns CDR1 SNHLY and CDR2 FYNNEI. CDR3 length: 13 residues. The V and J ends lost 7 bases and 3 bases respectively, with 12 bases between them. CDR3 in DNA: TGTGCCAGCACCGAGGATTACTACTATGGCTACACCTTC. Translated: CASTEDYYYGYTF.

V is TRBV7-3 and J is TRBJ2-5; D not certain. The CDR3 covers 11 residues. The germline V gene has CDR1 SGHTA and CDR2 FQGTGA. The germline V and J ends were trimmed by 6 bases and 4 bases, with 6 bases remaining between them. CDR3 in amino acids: CASSYLETQYF. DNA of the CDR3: TGTGCCAGCAGTTATTTAGAGACCCAGTACTTC.

The CDR3 protein is CASSLVAGVENEQFF. Written as DNA, the CDR3 is TGCGCCAGCAGCTTGGTAGCCGGGGTGGAAAATGAGCAGTTCTTC. The gene calls are TRBV5-1 and TRBJ2-1; a possible D gene is TRBD2 (5 bases). The CDR3 sequence is 15 residues long. Between the trimmed V and J ends, which lost 0 bases and 7 bases, there was a span of 14 bases. The germline V gene has CDR1 SGHRS and CDR2 YFSETQ.

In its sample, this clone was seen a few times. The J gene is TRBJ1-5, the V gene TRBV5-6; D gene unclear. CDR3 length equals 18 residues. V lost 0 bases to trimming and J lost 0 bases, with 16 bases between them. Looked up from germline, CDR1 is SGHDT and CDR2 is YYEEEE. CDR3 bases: TGTGCCAGCAGCTTGGCCGGAGGTCTTAGCAATAGCAATCAGCCCCAGCATTTT. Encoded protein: CASSLAGGLSNSNQPQHF.

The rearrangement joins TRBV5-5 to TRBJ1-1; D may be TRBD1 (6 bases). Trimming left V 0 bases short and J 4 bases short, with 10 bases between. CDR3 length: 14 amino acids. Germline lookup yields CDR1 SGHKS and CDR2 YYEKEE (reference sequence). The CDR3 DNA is TGTGCCAGCAGCTTGGACAGGGATCGCACTGAAGCTTTCTTT. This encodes CASSLDRDRTEAFF.

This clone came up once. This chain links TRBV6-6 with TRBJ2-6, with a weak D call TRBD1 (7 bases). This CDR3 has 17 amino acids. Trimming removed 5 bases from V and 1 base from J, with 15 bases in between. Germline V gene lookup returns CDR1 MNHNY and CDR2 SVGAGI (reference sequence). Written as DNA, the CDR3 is TGTGCCAGCAGTCCGCGACAGGGAGGATCTGGGGCCAACGTCCTGACTTTC. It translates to CASSPRQGGSGANVLTF.

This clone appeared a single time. Written as DNA, the CDR3 is TGTGCCAGCAGTTTAGAGCGCGGGACCGGGGAGCTGTTTTTT. Protein sequence: CASSLERGTGELFF. This sequence joins TRBV28 and TRBJ2-2; TRBD2 is a possible D gene (5 bases). CDR3 length: 14 residues. Germline loops: CDR1 MDHEN, CDR2 SYDVKM. The germline V and J ends were trimmed by 2 bases and 5 bases, with 9 bases remaining between them.

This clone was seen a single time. The CDR3 sequence: CASSRAGGDSYNEQFF. The CDR3 nucleotides read TGTGCCAGCAGCCGGGCGGGCGGGGACTCCTACAATGAGCAGTTCTTC. This chain joins TRBV25-1 and TRBJ2-1; weak D call: TRBD2 (6 bases). The length of the CDR3 is 16 residues. Germline V gene data show CDR1 as MGHDK and CDR2 as SYGVNS. V was shortened by 6 bases and J by 0 bases, with 15 bases between the two germline ends.

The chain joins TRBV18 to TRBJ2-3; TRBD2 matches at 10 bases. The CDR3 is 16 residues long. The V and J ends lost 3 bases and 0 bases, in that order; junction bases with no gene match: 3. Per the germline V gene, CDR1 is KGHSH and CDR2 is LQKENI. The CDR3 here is CASSPSGGASTDTQYF. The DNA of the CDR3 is TGTGCCAGCTCACCGAGCGGGGGGGCTAGCACAGATACGCAGTATTTT.

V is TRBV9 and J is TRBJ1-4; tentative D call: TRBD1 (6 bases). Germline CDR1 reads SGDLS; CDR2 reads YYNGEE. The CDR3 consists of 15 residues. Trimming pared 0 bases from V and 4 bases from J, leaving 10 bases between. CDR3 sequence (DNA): TGTGCCAGCAGCGTAGGTGGACAGATTAATGAAAAACTGTTTTTT. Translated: CASSVGGQINEKLFF.

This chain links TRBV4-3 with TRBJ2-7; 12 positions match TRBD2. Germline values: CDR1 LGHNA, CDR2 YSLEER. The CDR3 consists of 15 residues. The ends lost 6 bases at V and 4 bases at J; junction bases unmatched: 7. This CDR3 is CASRPTLAGGYEQYF. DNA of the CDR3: TGCGCCAGCAGACCGACCCTAGCGGGGGGGTACGAGCAGTACTTC.

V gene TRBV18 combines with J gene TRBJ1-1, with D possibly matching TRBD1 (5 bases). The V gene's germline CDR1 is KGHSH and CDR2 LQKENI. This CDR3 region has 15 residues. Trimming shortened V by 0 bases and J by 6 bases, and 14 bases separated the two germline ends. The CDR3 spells CASSPPGLRGSEAFF. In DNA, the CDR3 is TGTGCCAGCTCACCACCGGGACTCCGGGGGTCTGAAGCTTTCTTT.

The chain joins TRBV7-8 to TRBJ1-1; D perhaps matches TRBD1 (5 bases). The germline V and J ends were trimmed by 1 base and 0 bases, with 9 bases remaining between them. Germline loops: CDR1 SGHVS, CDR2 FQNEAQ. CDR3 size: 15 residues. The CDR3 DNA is TGTGCCAGCAGCTTAGAGAAGACAGTGAACACTGAAGCTTTCTTT. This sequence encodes CASSLEKTVNTEAFF. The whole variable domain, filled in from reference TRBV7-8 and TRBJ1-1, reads GAGVSQSPRYKVAKRGQDVALRCDPISGHVSLFWYQQALGQGPEFLTYFQNEAQLDKSGLPSDRFFAERPEGSVSTLKIQRTQQEDSAVYLCASSLEKTVNTEAFFGQGTRLTVV.

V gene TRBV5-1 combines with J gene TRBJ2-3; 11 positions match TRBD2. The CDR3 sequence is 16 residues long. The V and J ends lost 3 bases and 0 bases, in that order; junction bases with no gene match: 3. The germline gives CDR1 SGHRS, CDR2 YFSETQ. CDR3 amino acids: CASSYRLAGSTDTQYF. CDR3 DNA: TGCGCCAGCAGCTACCGACTAGCGGGAAGCACAGATACGCAGTATTTT.

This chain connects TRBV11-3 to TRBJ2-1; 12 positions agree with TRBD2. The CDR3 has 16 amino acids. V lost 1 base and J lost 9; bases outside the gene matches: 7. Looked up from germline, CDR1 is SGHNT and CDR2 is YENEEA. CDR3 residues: CASSLGLAGGRSEQFF. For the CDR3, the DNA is TGTGCCAGCAGCTTAGGGCTAGCGGGGGGGCGTAGTGAGCAGTTCTTC. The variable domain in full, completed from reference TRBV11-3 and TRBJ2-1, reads EAGVVQSPRYKIIEKKQPVAFWCNPISGHNTLYWYLQNLGQGPELLIRYENEEAVDDSQLPKDRFSAERLKGVDSTLKIQPAELGDSAVYLCASSLGLAGGRSEQFFGPGTRLTVL.

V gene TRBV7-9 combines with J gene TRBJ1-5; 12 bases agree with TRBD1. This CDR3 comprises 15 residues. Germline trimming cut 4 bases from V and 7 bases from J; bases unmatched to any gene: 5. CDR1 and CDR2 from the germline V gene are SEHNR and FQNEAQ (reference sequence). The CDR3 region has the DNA TGTGCCAGCAGCTCGGGACAGGGGGCTAGACAGCCCCAGCATTTT. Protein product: CASSSGQGARQPQHF.

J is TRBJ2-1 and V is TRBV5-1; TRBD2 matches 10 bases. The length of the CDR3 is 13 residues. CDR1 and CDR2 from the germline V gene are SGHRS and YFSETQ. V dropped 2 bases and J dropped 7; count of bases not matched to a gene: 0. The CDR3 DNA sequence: TGCGCCAGCAGCTTACTAGCGGGGAATGAGCAGTTCTTC. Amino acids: CASSLLAGNEQFF.

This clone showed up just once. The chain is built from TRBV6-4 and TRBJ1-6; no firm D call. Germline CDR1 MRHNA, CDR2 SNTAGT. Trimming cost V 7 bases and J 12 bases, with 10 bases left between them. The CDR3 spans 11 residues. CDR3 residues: CASIFPRPLHF. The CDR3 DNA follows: TGTGCCAGCATCTTCCCCCGACCCCTCCACTTT.

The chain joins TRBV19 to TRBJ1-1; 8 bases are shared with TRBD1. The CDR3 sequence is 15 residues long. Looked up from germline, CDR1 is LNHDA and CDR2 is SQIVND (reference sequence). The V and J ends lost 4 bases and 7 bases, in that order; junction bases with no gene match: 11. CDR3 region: CASSTRTGSDGEAFF. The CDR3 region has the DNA TGTGCCAGTAGTACCCGGACAGGGAGTGACGGTGAAGCTTTCTTT.

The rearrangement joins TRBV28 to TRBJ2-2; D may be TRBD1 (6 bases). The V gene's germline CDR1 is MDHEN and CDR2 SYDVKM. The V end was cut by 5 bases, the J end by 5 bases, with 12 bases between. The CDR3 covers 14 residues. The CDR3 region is CASSRTASTGELFF. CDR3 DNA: TGTGCCAGCAGTAGGACAGCGTCTACCGGGGAGCTGTTTTTT.

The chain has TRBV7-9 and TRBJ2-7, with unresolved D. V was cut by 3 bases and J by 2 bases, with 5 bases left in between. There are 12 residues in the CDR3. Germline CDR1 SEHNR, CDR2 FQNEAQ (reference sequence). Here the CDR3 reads CASSLETYEQYF. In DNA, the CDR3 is TGTGCCAGCAGCTTGGAGACCTACGAGCAGTACTTC.

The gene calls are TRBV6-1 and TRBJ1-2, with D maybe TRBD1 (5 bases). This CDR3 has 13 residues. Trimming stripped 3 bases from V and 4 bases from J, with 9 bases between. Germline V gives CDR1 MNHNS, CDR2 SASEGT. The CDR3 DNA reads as TGTGCCAGCAGTGATGGGGCAGGCTATGGCTACACCTTC. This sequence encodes CASSDGAGYGYTF.